This T cell receptor beta chain was observed in a study of blood T cell repertoires in COVID-19. Assay: immunoSEQ multiplex PCR; the TCRdb copy retains only in-frame clones and omits some. This sample has under 80,000 clones; 70% to 90% occur once, and the top ten carry less than 8%. The sequenced sample consisted of peripheral blood. The clonotype comes from a man between 60 and 70 years old with acute or convalescent COVID-19.

The CDR3 reads CASSSRRVGNEQFF. The CDR3 DNA reads TGTGCCAGCAGCTCCCGCAGGGTGGGCAATGAGCAGTTCTTC. V is TRBV7-2 and J is TRBJ2-1, with D perhaps TRBD1 (5 bases). Germline CDR1 and CDR2: SGHTA and FQGNSA. Trimming removed 4 bases from V and 6 bases from J, with 13 bases in between. The CDR3 runs 14 residues.